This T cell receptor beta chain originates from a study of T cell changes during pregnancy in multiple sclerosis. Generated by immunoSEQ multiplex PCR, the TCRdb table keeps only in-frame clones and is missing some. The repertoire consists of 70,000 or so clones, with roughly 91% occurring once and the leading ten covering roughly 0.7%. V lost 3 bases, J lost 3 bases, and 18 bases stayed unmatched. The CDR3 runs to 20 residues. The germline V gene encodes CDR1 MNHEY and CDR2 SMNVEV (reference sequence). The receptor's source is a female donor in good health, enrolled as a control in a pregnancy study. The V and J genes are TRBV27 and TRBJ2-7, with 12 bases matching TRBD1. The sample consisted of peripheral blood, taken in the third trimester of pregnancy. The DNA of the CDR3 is TGTGCCAGCAGTTTTTCCCGCCTCTCGGGACAGGGGGCGTTCAACTACGAGCAGTACTTC. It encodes CASSFSRLSGQGAFNYEQYF.